The rows below give T cell receptor beta chains drawn from one sample of a study of T-cell memory formation after mild COVID-19. A single record per CDR3 protein comes from TCRdb applying MiXCR to the 5' RACE reads. The sample lists 400,000 or so distinct CDR3 sequences, 20% occurring once. The sample taken for sequencing was PBMCs or a T cell subset sorted from them (not recorded which). The source is an adult woman who had mild COVID-19 (a few samples of this study predate the infection). Cell type and time point are not known. The CDR3 runs from the conserved cysteine through the conserved F or W. Each record gives: J gene, V gene, clone size, D gene, CDR3 protein, CDR3 DNA. The D gene is left open where the match is weak. Size values are once, few and many counts, or a class for expanded clones, and some rows have none.

j_gene: TRBJ2-3
v_gene: TRBV7-8
abundance: -
d_gene: -
CDR3aa: CASSLALLEGDTQYF
CDR3nt: TGTGCTAGCAGCTTAGCATTGCTAGAGGGAGATACGCAGTATTTT

j_gene: TRBJ2-7
v_gene: TRBV4-1
abundance: few
d_gene: -
CDR3aa: CASSQVRQILTEQYF
CDR3nt: TGCGCCAGCAGCCAAGTAAGACAGATCCTAACGGAGCAGTACTTC

j_gene: TRBJ1-2
v_gene: TRBV5-1
abundance: -
d_gene: -
CDR3aa: CASSSATGNYGYTF
CDR3nt: TGCGCCAGCAGCTCAGCCACAGGGAACTATGGCTACACCTTC

j_gene: TRBJ1-1
v_gene: TRBV29-1
abundance: -
d_gene: -
CDR3aa: CSSGTEHEAFF
CDR3nt: TGCAGCTCTGGGACGGAACATGAAGCTTTCTTT

j_gene: TRBJ2-2
v_gene: TRBV18
abundance: few
d_gene: TRBD1
CDR3aa: CASLPTGGRYTGELFF
CDR3nt: TGTGCCAGCTTACCAACAGGGGGAAGATACACCGGGGAGCTGTTTTTT

j_gene: TRBJ2-1
v_gene: TRBV24-1
abundance: few
d_gene: -
CDR3aa: CATSGPPYDEQFF
CDR3nt: TGTGCCACCAGTGGACCTCCCTACGATGAGCAGTTCTTC

j_gene: TRBJ2-3
v_gene: TRBV5-6
abundance: few
d_gene: -
CDR3aa: CASSLRVRTDTQYF
CDR3nt: TGTGCCAGCAGCCTCAGGGTAAGGACAGATACGCAGTATTTT

j_gene: TRBJ2-1
v_gene: TRBV2
abundance: once
d_gene: -
CDR3aa: CASDLSSYNEQFF
CDR3nt: TGTGCCAGCGACTTAAGCTCCTACAATGAGCAGTTCTTC

j_gene: TRBJ2-1
v_gene: TRBV4-2
abundance: -
d_gene: -
CDR3aa: CASSQAASYNEQFF
CDR3nt: TGTGCCAGCAGCCAAGCGGCAAGTTACAATGAGCAGTTCTTC

j_gene: TRBJ2-3
v_gene: TRBV7-3
abundance: few
d_gene: -
CDR3aa: CASSKGPGTQYF
CDR3nt: TGTGCCAGCAGCAAGGGGCCAGGTACGCAGTATTTT

j_gene: TRBJ2-3
v_gene: TRBV2
abundance: few
d_gene: -
CDR3aa: CASNFPGGDTQYF
CDR3nt: TGTGCCAGCAATTTCCCCGGGGGAGATACGCAGTATTTT

j_gene: TRBJ2-2
v_gene: TRBV10-3
abundance: few
d_gene: TRBD1
CDR3aa: CAIPTGTANTGELFF
CDR3nt: TGTGCCATCCCGACAGGGACGGCGAACACCGGGGAGCTGTTTTTT

j_gene: TRBJ2-5
v_gene: TRBV20-1
abundance: -
d_gene: TRBD2
CDR3aa: CSARPSGEYYQETQYF
CDR3nt: TGCAGTGCTAGGCCTAGCGGGGAGTACTACCAAGAGACCCAGTACTTC

j_gene: TRBJ2-5
v_gene: TRBV12-5
abundance: few
d_gene: -
CDR3aa: CASALLGVAQETQYF
CDR3nt: TGTGCTAGTGCCCTCCTAGGGGTGGCCCAAGAGACCCAGTACTTC

j_gene: TRBJ1-1
v_gene: TRBV12-3/TRBV12-4
abundance: -
d_gene: -
CDR3aa: CASSLGINTEAFF
CDR3nt: TGTGCCAGCAGTCTTGGTATAAACACTGAAGCTTTCTTT

j_gene: TRBJ2-1
v_gene: TRBV4-2
abundance: -
d_gene: -
CDR3aa: CASSRARDNEQFF
CDR3nt: TGTGCCAGCAGCCGAGCTAGGGACAATGAGCAGTTCTTC

j_gene: TRBJ2-7
v_gene: TRBV11-2
abundance: -
d_gene: TRBD1
CDR3aa: CASSFLTGESYEQYF
CDR3nt: TGTGCCAGCAGCTTCCTGACAGGGGAGTCGTACGAGCAGTACTTC

j_gene: TRBJ2-5
v_gene: TRBV7-9
abundance: -
d_gene: -
CDR3aa: CASSLIGTQETQYF
CDR3nt: TGTGCCAGCAGCCTAATCGGTACCCAAGAGACCCAGTACTTC

j_gene: TRBJ1-2
v_gene: TRBV12-3/TRBV12-4
abundance: -
d_gene: -
CDR3aa: CASRVDTNYGYTF
CDR3nt: TGTGCCAGCAGGGTGGACACTAACTATGGCTACACCTTC

j_gene: TRBJ2-5
v_gene: TRBV5-1
abundance: -
d_gene: -
CDR3aa: CASSSGTLGRETQYF
CDR3nt: TGCGCCAGCAGCTCTGGTACCTTGGGGCGGGAGACCCAGTACTTC

j_gene: TRBJ2-7
v_gene: TRBV29-1
abundance: -
d_gene: TRBD2
CDR3aa: CSVEDQAGGSYEQYF
CDR3nt: TGCAGCGTTGAAGATCAAGCGGGAGGATCCTACGAGCAGTACTTC

j_gene: TRBJ1-6
v_gene: TRBV5-6
abundance: -
d_gene: -
CDR3aa: CASMQEENNSPLHF
CDR3nt: TGTGCCAGCATGCAAGAGGAGAATAATTCACCCCTCCACTTT

j_gene: TRBJ1-1
v_gene: TRBV20-1
abundance: few
d_gene: TRBD1
CDR3aa: CSARPVDRGGAPNTEAFF
CDR3nt: TGCAGTGCTAGACCCGTCGACAGGGGGGGGGCGCCGAACACTGAAGCTTTCTTT

j_gene: TRBJ1-2
v_gene: TRBV12-3/TRBV12-4
abundance: -
d_gene: -
CDR3aa: CASSVGSLYGYTF
CDR3nt: TGTGCCAGCAGCGTGGGGAGCCTCTATGGCTACACCTTC

j_gene: TRBJ2-7
v_gene: TRBV30
abundance: -
d_gene: -
CDR3aa: CAWRHGTTYEQYF
CDR3nt: TGTGCCTGGAGGCATGGGACGACCTACGAGCAGTACTTC

j_gene: TRBJ2-7
v_gene: TRBV12-3/TRBV12-4
abundance: few
d_gene: TRBD1
CDR3aa: CASSLDRDSEQYF
CDR3nt: TGTGCCAGCAGTCTAGACAGGGACAGCGAGCAGTACTTC

j_gene: TRBJ2-3
v_gene: TRBV5-1
abundance: -
d_gene: -
CDR3aa: CASSSGSTIGTDTQYF
CDR3nt: TGCGCCAGCAGTTCCGGGTCTACGATAGGCACAGATACGCAGTATTTT

j_gene: TRBJ2-5
v_gene: TRBV5-1
abundance: -
d_gene: -
CDR3aa: CASSSHRALGETQYF
CDR3nt: TGCGCCAGCAGCTCCCACCGGGCCCTGGGAGAGACCCAGTACTTC

j_gene: TRBJ2-3
v_gene: TRBV10-3
abundance: few
d_gene: TRBD2
CDR3aa: CAIGLGTDTQYF
CDR3nt: TGTGCCATCGGACTAGGCACAGATACGCAGTATTTT

j_gene: TRBJ1-2
v_gene: TRBV9
abundance: many
d_gene: TRBD1
CDR3aa: CASSGGQGVSYTF
CDR3nt: TGTGCCAGCAGCGGAGGACAGGGAGTCAGCTACACCTTC

j_gene: TRBJ2-1
v_gene: TRBV9
abundance: few
d_gene: -
CDR3aa: CASSEGGGLGSYNEQFF
CDR3nt: TGTGCCAGCAGCGAAGGAGGAGGCCTTGGGTCCTACAATGAGCAGTTCTTC

j_gene: TRBJ2-1
v_gene: TRBV11-2
abundance: -
d_gene: TRBD2
CDR3aa: CASSLSISGNEQFF
CDR3nt: TGTGCCAGCAGCTTGAGTATTAGCGGGAATGAGCAGTTCTTC

j_gene: TRBJ2-1
v_gene: TRBV20-1
abundance: few
d_gene: TRBD2
CDR3aa: CSAPGQTSGYNEQFF
CDR3nt: TGCAGTGCTCCAGGGCAGACTAGCGGTTACAATGAGCAGTTCTTC

j_gene: TRBJ1-3
v_gene: TRBV7-2
abundance: few
d_gene: -
CDR3aa: CASSTVGRSRGGNTIYF
CDR3nt: TGTGCCAGCAGCACAGTGGGCAGATCAAGAGGAGGAAACACCATATATTTT

j_gene: TRBJ2-5
v_gene: TRBV3-1
abundance: -
d_gene: -
CDR3aa: CASQIGVTYQETQYF
CDR3nt: TGTGCCAGCCAGATAGGGGTGACGTACCAAGAGACCCAGTACTTC

j_gene: TRBJ1-4
v_gene: TRBV10-3
abundance: -
d_gene: -
CDR3aa: CAISEDRCYEKLFF
CDR3nt: TGTGCCATCAGTGAAGACAGGTGTTATGAAAAACTGTTTTTT

j_gene: TRBJ1-5
v_gene: TRBV20-1
abundance: -
d_gene: TRBD1
CDR3aa: CSLPGTGYQPQHF
CDR3nt: TGCAGCCTACCCGGGACAGGGTATCAGCCCCAGCATTTT

j_gene: TRBJ2-3
v_gene: TRBV10-3
abundance: few
d_gene: -
CDR3aa: CAISSGRADTQYF
CDR3nt: TGTGCCATCAGCAGCGGCAGGGCAGATACGCAGTATTTT

j_gene: TRBJ1-1
v_gene: TRBV2
abundance: -
d_gene: -
CDR3aa: CASSEDSEAFF
CDR3nt: TGTGCCAGCAGTGAGGATTCTGAAGCTTTCTTT

j_gene: TRBJ1-3
v_gene: TRBV3-1
abundance: -
d_gene: -
CDR3aa: CASSKSTGNTIYF
CDR3nt: TGTGCCAGCAGCAAATCGACTGGAAACACCATATATTTT

j_gene: TRBJ1-2
v_gene: TRBV6-4
abundance: -
d_gene: -
CDR3aa: CASSDSFRSNYGYTF
CDR3nt: TGTGCCAGCAGTGACTCCTTCAGGTCTAACTATGGCTACACCTTC

j_gene: TRBJ2-1
v_gene: TRBV12-3/TRBV12-4
abundance: many
d_gene: -
CDR3aa: CASSFPGEQFF
CDR3nt: TGTGCCAGCAGTTTCCCTGGGGAGCAGTTCTTC

j_gene: TRBJ2-7
v_gene: TRBV23-1
abundance: few
d_gene: -
CDR3aa: CASEQGTTPYEQYF
CDR3nt: TGCGCCAGCGAGCAGGGCACGACGCCCTACGAGCAGTACTTC

j_gene: TRBJ2-7
v_gene: TRBV7-9
abundance: -
d_gene: -
CDR3aa: CASSPGFHEQYF
CDR3nt: TGTGCCAGCAGCCCAGGGTTTCACGAGCAGTACTTC

j_gene: TRBJ2-7
v_gene: TRBV16
abundance: -
d_gene: TRBD2
CDR3aa: CASSQRSSGRANYEQYF
CDR3nt: TGTGCCAGCAGCCAAAGGTCCAGCGGGAGGGCCAACTACGAGCAGTACTTC

j_gene: TRBJ2-7
v_gene: TRBV21-1
abundance: few
d_gene: -
CDR3aa: CASSTDPPGQLSYEQYF
CDR3nt: TGTGCCAGCAGCACTGACCCACCGGGACAGCTATCCTACGAGCAGTACTTC

j_gene: TRBJ2-7
v_gene: TRBV2
abundance: few
d_gene: TRBD1
CDR3aa: CASSDPGQGAHEQYF
CDR3nt: TGTGCCAGCAGTGACCCGGGACAGGGGGCCCACGAGCAGTACTTC

j_gene: TRBJ2-3
v_gene: TRBV6-5
abundance: few
d_gene: -
CDR3aa: CASSYSQVAGTDTQYF
CDR3nt: TGTGCCAGCAGTTACTCCCAGGTGGCAGGGACAGATACGCAGTATTTT

j_gene: TRBJ1-1
v_gene: TRBV13
abundance: few
d_gene: TRBD1
CDR3aa: CASSLGVPGGTEAFF
CDR3nt: TGTGCCAGCAGCTTAGGGGTCCCAGGGGGCACTGAAGCTTTCTTT

j_gene: TRBJ2-1
v_gene: TRBV5-6
abundance: many
d_gene: TRBD2
CDR3aa: CASSRGLAGVSNEQFF
CDR3nt: TGTGCCAGCAGCCGCGGACTAGCGGGAGTATCTAATGAGCAGTTCTTC

j_gene: TRBJ2-7
v_gene: TRBV12-3/TRBV12-4
abundance: few
d_gene: -
CDR3aa: CASSLLQGAPGYEQYF
CDR3nt: TGTGCCAGCAGTTTATTGCAAGGGGCCCCCGGCTACGAGCAGTACTTC

j_gene: TRBJ2-1
v_gene: TRBV20-1
abundance: -
d_gene: -
CDR3aa: CSAKGYGPPSYNEQFF
CDR3nt: TGCAGTGCTAAGGGTTACGGGCCCCCCTCCTACAATGAGCAGTTCTTC

j_gene: TRBJ2-5
v_gene: TRBV7-3
abundance: few
d_gene: TRBD1
CDR3aa: CASSIRQGASETQYF
CDR3nt: TGTGCCAGCAGCATACGACAGGGGGCCAGTGAGACCCAGTACTTC

j_gene: TRBJ1-1
v_gene: TRBV5-1
abundance: few
d_gene: TRBD1
CDR3aa: CASSLGTGRTEAFF
CDR3nt: TGCGCCAGCAGCTTGGGGACAGGGAGGACTGAAGCTTTCTTT

j_gene: TRBJ2-1
v_gene: TRBV24-1
abundance: few
d_gene: -
CDR3aa: CATSDLNPQSQQFF
CDR3nt: TGTGCCACCAGTGACCTGAACCCACAGTCTCAGCAGTTCTTC

j_gene: TRBJ1-2
v_gene: TRBV6-1
abundance: -
d_gene: -
CDR3aa: CASSYGGLGGYTF
CDR3nt: TGTGCCAGCAGCTACGGGGGTCTTGGGGGCTACACCTTC